This T cell receptor (beta chain) was sequenced during a study of cytomegalovirus exposure and HLA in healthy donors. Study results and caveats: The study listed around 150 cytomegalovirus-associated TCR beta chains. An apparent linkage of common viral pathogens to several of the most significant clusters emerged in a later analysis. As immune exposure information, only CMV serostatus was available.

With 60 Vbeta and 13 Jbeta primers, the PCR was carried out. The protocol was immunoSEQ multiplex PCR, while the TCRdb copy is restricted to in-frame clones and leaves out a portion. The sample yields fewer than 200,000 clones, around 75% seen once. This clone has more than one count but fewer than ten. The target antigen is unknown. This CDR3 region has 17 residues. The J segment lost 0 bases and the V segment lost 5 bases, leaving 5 bases of the junction unmatched. Per the germline V gene, CDR1 is MNHEY and CDR2 is SMNVEV (reference sequence). Sequencing was done on a sample of PBMCs. The clonotype originates from a woman aged 25-40 years in good health and CMV-seronegative. The genes are TRBV27 and TRBJ2-7; TRBD2 matches at 15 bases. Written as DNA, the CDR3 is TGTGCCAGCAGTCTGGGACTAGCGGGGGGCCGCTCCTACGAGCAGTACTTC. This translates into CASSLGLAGGRSYEQYF.